The following is a TCR beta chain sequence with its context. The antigen is undetermined. This sample was taken from a study of T cell responses to AZD1222 COVID-19 vaccine. Study-wide results and caveats: None of the repertoires were sampled until the peak T cell response had passed.

The V and J ends lost 2 bases and 8 bases respectively, with 13 bases between them. The CDR3 runs to 15 residues. Germline V gene sequence: CDR1 KGHSH, CDR2 LQKENI. Generated by immunoSEQ multiplex PCR, the TCRdb table keeps only in-frame clones and is missing some. The sample consists of around 130,000 clones, approximately 90% of them appearing once. Whether given at about 4 or about 12 weeks, second doses were pooled. The sequences come from peripheral blood, collected 28 days after the second AZD1222 dose. The chain couples TRBV18 to TRBJ1-6, with unresolved D. The sequence came from an adult who received the AZD1222 COVID-19 vaccine. The CDR3 here is CASSPGRNTYSPLHF. CDR3 coding DNA: TGTGCCAGCTCACCAGGTCGTAACACCTATTCACCCCTCCACTTT.